The T cell receptor (beta chain) described here comes from a study of blood T cell repertoires in COVID-19. The wider study: Researchers got acute and convalescent COVID-19 samples from the United States, Italy and Spain. The analysed material was cDNA or gDNA that came from T cells, B-cell-depleted T cells, or PBMCs.

Assay: immunoSEQ multiplex PCR; the TCRdb copy retains only in-frame clones and omits some. The sample holds around 210,000 clones, roughly nine tenths seen once. The CDR3 is 15 amino acids. Germline-derived CDR1 and CDR2 are SGHTS and YDEGEE. The germline V and J ends were trimmed by 0 bases and 5 bases, with 14 bases remaining between them. Material for sequencing was PBMCs or T cells enriched from blood (not recorded which). This clonotype was obtained from a woman under 30 who had recovered from COVID-19. The J gene is TRBJ1-2, the V gene TRBV5-8; maybe TRBD1 (5 bases). This chain's CDR3 is CASSLGAGTAYGYTF. The CDR3 DNA is TGTGCCAGCAGCTTGGGAGCCGGGACTGCATATGGCTACACCTTC. The entire variable domain, with the rest obtained from reference TRBV5-8 and TRBJ1-2, is as follows: EAGVTQSPTHLIKTRGQQATLRCSPISGHTSVYWYQQALGLGLQFLLWYDEGEERNRGNFPPRFSGRQFPNYSSELNVNALELEDSALYLCASSLGAGTAYGYTFGSGTRLTVV.